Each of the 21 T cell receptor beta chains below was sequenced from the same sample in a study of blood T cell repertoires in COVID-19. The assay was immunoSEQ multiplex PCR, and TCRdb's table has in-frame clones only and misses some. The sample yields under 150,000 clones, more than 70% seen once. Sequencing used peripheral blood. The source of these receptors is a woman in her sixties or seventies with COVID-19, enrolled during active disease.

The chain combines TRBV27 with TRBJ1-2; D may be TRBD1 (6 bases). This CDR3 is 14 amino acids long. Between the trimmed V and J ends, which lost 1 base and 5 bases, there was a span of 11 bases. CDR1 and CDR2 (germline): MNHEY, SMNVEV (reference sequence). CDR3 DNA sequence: TGTGCCAGCAGTTTATTGGCCAGGGGTTATGGCTACACCTTC. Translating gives CASSLLARGYGYTF.

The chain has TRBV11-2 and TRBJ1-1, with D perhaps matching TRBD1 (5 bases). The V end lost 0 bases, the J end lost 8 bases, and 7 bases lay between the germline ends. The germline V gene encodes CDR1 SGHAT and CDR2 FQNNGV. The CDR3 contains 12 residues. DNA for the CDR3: TGTGCCAGCAGCTTAGACGGGGGAGAAGCTTTCTTT. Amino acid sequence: CASSLDGGEAFF.

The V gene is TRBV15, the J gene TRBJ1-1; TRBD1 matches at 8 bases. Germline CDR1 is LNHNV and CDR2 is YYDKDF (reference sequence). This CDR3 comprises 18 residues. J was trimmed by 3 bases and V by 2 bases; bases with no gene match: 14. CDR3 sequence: CATSRSLRTGSRDTEAFF. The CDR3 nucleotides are TGTGCCACCAGCAGATCCCTGAGGACAGGGTCGCGGGACACTGAAGCTTTCTTT.

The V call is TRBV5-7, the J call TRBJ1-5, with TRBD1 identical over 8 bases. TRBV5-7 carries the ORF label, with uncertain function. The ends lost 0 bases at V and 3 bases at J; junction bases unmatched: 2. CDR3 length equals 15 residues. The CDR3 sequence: CASSLVTGDNQPQHF. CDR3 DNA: TGTGCCAGCAGCTTGGTGACAGGGGACAATCAGCCCCAGCATTTT.

CDR3 sequence: CATKEGAVDYGYTF. The CDR3 coding sequence is TGCGCCACCAAGGAGGGGGCGGTGGACTATGGCTACACCTTC. The chain carries TRBV5-1 and TRBJ1-2; 7 bases map to TRBD1. V dropped 9 bases and J dropped 3; count of bases not matched to a gene: 11. Germline values: CDR1 SGHRS, CDR2 YFSETQ. CDR3 size: 14 residues.

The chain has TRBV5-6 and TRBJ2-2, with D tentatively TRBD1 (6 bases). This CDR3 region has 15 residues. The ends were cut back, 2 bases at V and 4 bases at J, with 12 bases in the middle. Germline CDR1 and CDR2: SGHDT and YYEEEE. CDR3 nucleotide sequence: TGTGCCAGCAGCTTACAGGGTCCTTTCACCGGGGAGCTGTTTTTT. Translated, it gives CASSLQGPFTGELFF.

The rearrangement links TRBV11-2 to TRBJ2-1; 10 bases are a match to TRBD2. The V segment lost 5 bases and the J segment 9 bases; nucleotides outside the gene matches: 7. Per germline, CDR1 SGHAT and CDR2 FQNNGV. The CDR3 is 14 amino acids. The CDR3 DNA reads TGTGCCAGCAGCACGAGCGGGGGGGCCTTTGAGCAGTTCTTC. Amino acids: CASSTSGGAFEQFF.

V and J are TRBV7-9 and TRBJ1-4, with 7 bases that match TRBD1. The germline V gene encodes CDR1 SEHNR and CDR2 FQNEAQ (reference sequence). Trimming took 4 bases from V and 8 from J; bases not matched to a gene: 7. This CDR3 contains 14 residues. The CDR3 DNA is TGTGCCAGCAGCTCCGGGACAGAGCTAGAAAAACTGTTTTTT. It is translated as CASSSGTELEKLFF.

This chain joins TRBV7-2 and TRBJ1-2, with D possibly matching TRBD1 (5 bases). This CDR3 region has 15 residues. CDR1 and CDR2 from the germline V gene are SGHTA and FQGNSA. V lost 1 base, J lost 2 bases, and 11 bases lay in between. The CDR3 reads CASSLGSAGNYGYTF. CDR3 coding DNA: TGTGCCAGCAGCTTAGGTTCAGCAGGGAACTATGGCTACACCTTC.

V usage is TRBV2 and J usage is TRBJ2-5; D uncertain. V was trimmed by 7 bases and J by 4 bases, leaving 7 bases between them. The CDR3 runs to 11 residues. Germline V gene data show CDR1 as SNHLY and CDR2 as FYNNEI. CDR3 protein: CASNIPETQYF. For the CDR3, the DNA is TGTGCCAGCAATATCCCAGAGACCCAGTACTTC.

The CDR3, as DNA: TGTGCCAGCAGCCAAGATCTGGGGGGTAGTGGCTACACCTTC. Translation: CASSQDLGGSGYTF. The chain combines TRBV3-1 (or the pseudogene TRBV3-2) with TRBJ1-2, with D tentatively TRBD1 (5 bases). The CDR3 consists of 14 residues. V gave up 0 bases and J gave up 7 bases, with 12 bases separating them. Germline V gene lookup returns CDR1 LGHDT and CDR2 YNNKEL (reference sequence).

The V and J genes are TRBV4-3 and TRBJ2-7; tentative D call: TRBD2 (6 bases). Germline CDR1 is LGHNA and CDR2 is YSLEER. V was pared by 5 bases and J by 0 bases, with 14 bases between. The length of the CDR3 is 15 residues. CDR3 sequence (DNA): TGCGCCAGCAGCTGGCGGGACGAGAGCTCCTACGAGCAGTACTTC. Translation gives CASSWRDESSYEQYF.

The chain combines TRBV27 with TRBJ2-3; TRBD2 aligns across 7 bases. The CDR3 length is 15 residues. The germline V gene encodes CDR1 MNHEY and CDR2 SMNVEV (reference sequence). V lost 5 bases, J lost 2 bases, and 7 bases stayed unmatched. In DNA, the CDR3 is TGTGCCAGCAGTACTTTCGGGGGGACCACAGATACGCAGTATTTT. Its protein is CASSTFGGTTDTQYF.

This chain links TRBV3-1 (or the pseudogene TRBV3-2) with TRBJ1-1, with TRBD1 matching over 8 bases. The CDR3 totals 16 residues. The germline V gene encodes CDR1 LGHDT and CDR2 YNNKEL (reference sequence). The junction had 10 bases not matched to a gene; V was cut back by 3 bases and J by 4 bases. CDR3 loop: CASSHPQGALGTEAFF. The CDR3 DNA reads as TGTGCCAGCAGCCACCCCCAGGGGGCCCTAGGCACTGAAGCTTTCTTT.

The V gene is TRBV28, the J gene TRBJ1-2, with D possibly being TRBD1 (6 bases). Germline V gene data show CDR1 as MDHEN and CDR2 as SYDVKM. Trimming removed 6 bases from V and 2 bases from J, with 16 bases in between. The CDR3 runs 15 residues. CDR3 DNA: TGTGCCAGCAGGTGGATGGCAGGGGCGAACTATGGCTACACCTTC. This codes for CASRWMAGANYGYTF.

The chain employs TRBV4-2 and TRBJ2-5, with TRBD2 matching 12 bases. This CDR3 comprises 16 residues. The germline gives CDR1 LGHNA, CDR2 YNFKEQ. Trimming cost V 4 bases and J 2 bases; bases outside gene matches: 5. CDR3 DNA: TGTGCCAGCAGCCTCGGACTAGCGGGGTCACAAGAGACCCAGTACTTC. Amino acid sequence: CASSLGLAGSQETQYF.

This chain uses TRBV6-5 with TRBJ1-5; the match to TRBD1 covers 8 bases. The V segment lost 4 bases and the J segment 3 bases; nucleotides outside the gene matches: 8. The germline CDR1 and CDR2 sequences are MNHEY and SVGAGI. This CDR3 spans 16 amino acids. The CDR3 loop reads CASSSGGLSLNQPQHF. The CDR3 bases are TGTGCCAGCAGTTCAGGGGGCTTGAGCCTCAATCAGCCCCAGCATTTT.

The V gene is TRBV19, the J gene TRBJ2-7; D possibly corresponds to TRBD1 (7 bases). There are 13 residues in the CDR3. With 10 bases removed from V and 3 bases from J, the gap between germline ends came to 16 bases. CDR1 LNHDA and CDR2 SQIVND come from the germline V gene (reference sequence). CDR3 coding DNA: TGTGCCATCGGCGGGACAGAGATCTACGAGCAGTACTTC. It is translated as CAIGGTEIYEQYF.

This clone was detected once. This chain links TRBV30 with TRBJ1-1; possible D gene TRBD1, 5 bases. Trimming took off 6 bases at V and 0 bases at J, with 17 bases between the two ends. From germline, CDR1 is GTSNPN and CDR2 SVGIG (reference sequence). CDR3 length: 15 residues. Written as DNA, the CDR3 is TGTGCCTGCCTACCGGGACTGATGATGAACACTGAAGCTTTCTTT. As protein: CACLPGLMMNTEAFF.

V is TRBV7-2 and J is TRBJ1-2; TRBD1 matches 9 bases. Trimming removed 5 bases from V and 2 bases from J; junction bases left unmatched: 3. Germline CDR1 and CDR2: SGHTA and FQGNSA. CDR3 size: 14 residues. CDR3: CASSPGQGNYGYTF. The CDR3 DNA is TGTGCCAGCAGCCCCGGACAGGGGAACTATGGCTACACCTTC.

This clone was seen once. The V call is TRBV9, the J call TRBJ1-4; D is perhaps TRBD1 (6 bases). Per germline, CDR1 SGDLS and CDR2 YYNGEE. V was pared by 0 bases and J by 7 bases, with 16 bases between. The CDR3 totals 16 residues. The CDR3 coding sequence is TGTGCCAGCAGCGTAGTCGGGGGGGCGGAAGGTGAAAAACTGTTTTTT. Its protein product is CASSVVGGAEGEKLFF.